Presented here are 2 T cell receptor beta chains from one specimen sequenced in a study of cytomegalovirus exposure and HLA in healthy donors. The PCR used 60 Vbeta and 13 Jbeta primers. The table came from immunoSEQ multiplex PCR; TCRdb's copy has only in-frame clones and leaves some out. The sample comprises around 150,000 clones, around 78% of which are singletons, and about 1% rests with the top ten. The sequencing input was PBMCs. The source of these receptors is a woman aged 40 to 50 in good health and CMV-seronegative.

The CDR3 DNA sequence: TGCGCCAGCAGCTATTCCAGGACAGATACGCAGTATTTT. It encodes CASSYSRTDTQYF. The chain has TRBV5-1 and TRBJ2-3; D is uncertain. CDR3 length: 13 amino acids. Trimming left V 3 bases short and J 3 bases short, with 8 bases between. CDR1 and CDR2 (germline): SGHRS, YFSETQ.

The chain uses TRBV7-2 and TRBJ1-2, with D tentatively TRBD1 (5 bases). The CDR3 has 15 residues. In germline, CDR1 is SGHTA, CDR2 FQGNSA. V was shortened by 1 base and J by 5 bases, with 14 bases between the two germline ends. CDR3 nucleotide sequence: TGTGCCAGCAGCTTAGTAGGGACTGCCCTATATGGCTACACCTTC. It specifies CASSLVGTALYGYTF.